This is a list of T cell receptor beta chains from one sample in a study of Ad26.COV2.S vaccination and SARS-CoV-2 variants. The table came from immunoSEQ multiplex PCR; TCRdb's copy has only in-frame clones and leaves some out. The sample shows 240,000 or so clones, approximately 90% of them seen only once. The starting material was peripheral blood, obtained in a trial of Ad26.COV2.S vaccine versus placebo. These receptor sequences come from a person aged 18-60 years who received the Ad26.COV2.S COVID-19 vaccine or a placebo. Both conserved end residues are part of each CDR3.

TRBV7-3	TRBJ2-2	CASSQSGTGELFF
TRBV7-9	TRBJ1-2	CASSELNGYTF
TRBV5-1	TRBJ2-3	CASSPGLAGGGLTDTQYF
TRBV19	TRBJ2-6	CASSIVGGLGGANVLTF
TRBV24-1	TRBJ2-1	CATSDLGRNGNEQFF
TRBV19	TRBJ2-7	CASRLNRGRSEQYF
TRBV5-1	TRBJ2-3	CASSMGGPTDTQYF
TRBV24-1	TRBJ2-1	CATSDYNEQFF
TRBV29-1	TRBJ2-2	CSVSGIEREGPGELFF
TRBV28	TRBJ2-1	CASSLSEVGQALAGTYSYNEQFF
TRBV6-5	TRBJ2-2	CASSSGLNTGELFF
TRBV19	TRBJ1-5	CASSRTGNGNQPQHF
TRBV5-4	TRBJ1-1	CASSPGGSTNTEAFF
TRBV3-1/TRBV3-2	TRBJ2-7	CASSQGQSPYEQYF
TRBV4-3	TRBJ2-3	CASSPTGTGATDTQYF
TRBV4-2	TRBJ2-1	CASSQDERGNYNEQFF
TRBV28	TRBJ2-5	CATPYQETQYF
TRBV28	TRBJ1-3	CASRGGEAGSGNTIYF
TRBV7-2	TRBJ1-1	CASSPQQGDTEAFF
TRBV7-8	TRBJ2-2	CASSLAPGSAGELFF
TRBV5-1	TRBJ2-7	CASSPDRSSYEQYF
TRBV7-3	TRBJ2-3	CASSPLGGGTDTQYF
TRBV28	TRBJ2-5	CASSPPGGPMAQYF
TRBV7-2	TRBJ2-6	CASSPRGISGANVLTF
TRBV5-8	TRBJ1-2	CASSETGSPGGYTF
TRBV27	TRBJ2-1	CASSLTDLYNEQFF
TRBV6-1	TRBJ1-4	CASSDPGANEKLFF
TRBV7-3	TRBJ2-3	CASSPRPGTDTQYF
TRBV4-1	TRBJ2-1	CASSHPSGGLSSYNEQFF
TRBV5-6	TRBJ1-1	CASSLSNRFTEAFF
TRBV6-5	TRBJ2-1	CASSYSAGDNEQFF
TRBV7-2	TRBJ2-5	CASSFGSSVETQYF
TRBV5-1	TRBJ2-7	CASSFSGGSSYEQYF
TRBV5-1	TRBJ1-1	CASSSKLQEAEAFF
TRBV7-2	TRBJ1-3	CASSFVGASGNTIYF
TRBV10-3	TRBJ1-5	CAISPDQPQHF
TRBV10-2	TRBJ1-1	CASSESRGSGLNTEAFF
TRBV7-2	TRBJ2-7	CASSSGGFRDGSYEQYF
TRBV11-1	TRBJ1-4	CASSSAGWSNEKLFF